One sample yielded the 27 T cell receptor beta chains listed below, sequenced in a study of T cell responses to AZD1222 COVID-19 vaccine. Assay used: immunoSEQ multiplex PCR; TCRdb lists only in-frame clones, some missing. This table holds 100,000 to 150,000 clones, about 91% found once. Source: peripheral blood, taken 28 days after the second AZD1222 dose. The receptor set was obtained from an adult who received the AZD1222 COVID-19 vaccine.

This clone showed up just once. This chain joins TRBV27 and TRBJ1-1; tentatively, D is TRBD1 (5 bases). The CDR3 totals 16 residues. CDR1 is MNHEY, CDR2 SMNVEV, per germline (reference sequence). Trimming removed 2 bases from V and 1 base from J, with 14 bases in between. This CDR3 is CASSLVGLTENTEAFF. CDR3 DNA sequence: TGTGCCAGCAGTTTAGTTGGTCTGACAGAGAACACTGAAGCTTTCTTT.

The chain is built from TRBV28 and TRBJ1-4; a possible D gene is TRBD1 (6 bases). The CDR3 covers 17 residues. The V end was cut by 1 base, the J end by 4 bases, with 16 bases between. Germline-derived CDR1 and CDR2 are MDHEN and SYDVKM. DNA of the CDR3: TGTGCCAGCAGTTTATTCTCCGGGGGCGGCAGTAATGAAAAACTGTTTTTT. This sequence encodes CASSLFSGGGSNEKLFF.

This clone was picked up a small number of times. The J gene is TRBJ1-2, the V gene TRBV3-1 (or the pseudogene TRBV3-2); TRBD1 matches at 9 bases. The CDR3 runs to 14 residues. From germline, CDR1 is LGHDT and CDR2 YNNKEL (reference sequence). V shed 4 bases and J 6 bases; nucleotides not matched to a gene: 6. This CDR3 is CASSPMGQGDGYTF. CDR3 in DNA: TGTGCCAGCAGCCCTATGGGACAGGGAGATGGCTACACCTTC.

As regards this clone: Other DNA sequences from this sample encode an identical CDR3 as well. The V call is TRBV6-5, the J call TRBJ1-5, with D uncertain. The CDR3 spans 14 residues. Germline-derived CDR1 and CDR2 are MNHEY and SVGAGI. V was trimmed by 4 bases and J by 0 bases, leaving 7 bases between them. The CDR3 loop is CASSSHDSNQPQHF. The CDR3 coding sequence is TGTGCCAGCAGTTCCCACGATAGCAATCAGCCCCAGCATTTT.

As regards this clone: The junction departs from the called germline gene at one end, perhaps through a read error. The chain employs TRBV5-1 and TRBJ1-2; possible D gene TRBD1, 5 bases. CDR1 SGHRS and CDR2 YFSETQ come from the germline V gene. CDR3 length: 14 amino acids. This chain's CDR3 is CASSITGTNYGYTF. CDR3 nucleotides: TGCGCCAGCAGCATCACAGGAACTAATTATGGCTACACCTTC. The variable domain in full, completed from reference TRBV5-1 and TRBJ1-2, reads KAGVTQTPRYLIKTRGQQVTLSCSPISGHRSVSWYQQTPGQGLQFLFEYFSETQRNKGNFPGRFSGRQFSNSRSEMNVSTLELGDSALYLCASSITGTNYGYTFGSGTRLTVV.

The chain recombines TRBV6-2 or TRBV6-3 with TRBJ2-7; 14 nucleotides line up with TRBD2. Germline lookup yields CDR1 MNHEY and CDR2 SVGEGT. The V segment lost 5 bases and the J segment 2 bases; nucleotides outside the gene matches: 2. There are 15 residues in the CDR3. The CDR3 DNA sequence: TGTGCCAGCAGTCGACTAGCGGGAGGGCCCTACGAGCAGTACGTC. This sequence encodes CASSRLAGGPYEQYV.

This clone was seen a single time. The rearrangement joins TRBV27 to TRBJ1-5; unclear D gene. The CDR3 length is 12 residues. V was pared by 5 bases and J by 3 bases, with 5 bases between. Per the germline V gene, CDR1 is MNHEY and CDR2 is SMNVEV (reference sequence). CDR3 DNA: TGTGCCAGCAGTCCCCTCAATCAGCCCCAGCATTTT. It is translated as CASSPLNQPQHF.

The rearrangement uses TRBV4-3 and TRBJ2-3; unclear D gene. Germline V gene data show CDR1 as LGHNA and CDR2 as YSLEER. Deletions cut 1 base from V and 4 bases from J, with 9 bases between. CDR3 size: 14 residues. CDR3 loop: CASSQGHTADTQYF. In nucleotides, the CDR3 is TGCGCCAGCAGCCAAGGGCACACAGCAGATACGCAGTATTTT.

J is TRBJ1-2 and V is TRBV2; D is unclear. The CDR3 contains 14 residues. Trimming took 6 bases from V and 8 from J, leaving 19 bases between them. Germline V gene lookup returns CDR1 SNHLY and CDR2 FYNNEI. This CDR3 is CASSELRVAEGYTF. The CDR3 DNA reads as TGTGCCAGCAGCGAACTAAGGGTAGCAGAGGGCTACACCTTC.

This chain uses TRBV19 with TRBJ2-3; 9 bases fit TRBD2. The trim removed 3 bases at V and 5 bases at J, leaving 12 bases unmatched. CDR1 is LNHDA and CDR2 is SQIVND in the germline V gene (reference sequence). The CDR3 is made up of 17 amino acids. CDR3 nucleotide sequence: TGTGCCAGTAGTATCCACTTGGCGGGAGGGCCGGGAGATACGCAGTATTTT. This gives the protein CASSIHLAGGPGDTQYF.

The chain carries TRBV19 and TRBJ2-2, with D unresolved. V lost 0 bases and J lost 1, with 12 bases in between. Germline CDR1 reads LNHDA; CDR2 reads SQIVND (reference sequence). The CDR3 covers 17 residues. The CDR3 nucleotides are TGTGCCAGTAGTATAGAGCCCCGCACGAAGAACACCGGGGAGCTGTTTTTT. Protein sequence: CASSIEPRTKNTGELFF.

The chain couples TRBV29-1 to TRBJ1-5; maybe TRBD1 (5 bases). Germline V CDR1 and CDR2: SQVTM, ANQGSEA. The CDR3 is 13 amino acids. V gave up 7 bases and J gave up 3 bases, with 13 bases separating them. For the CDR3, the DNA is TGCAGCGCCCGCACACAGGACAATCAGCCCCAGCATTTT. Its protein product is CSARTQDNQPQHF.

The rearrangement uses TRBV2 and TRBJ2-7; 8 bases agree with TRBD1. Germline CDR1 is SNHLY and CDR2 is FYNNEI. The CDR3 is 14 amino acids. V was clipped by 7 bases and J by 2 bases; unmatched bases: 7. The CDR3 here is CASNLQGEPYEQYF. The CDR3 bases are TGTGCCAGCAACCTACAGGGGGAACCCTACGAGCAGTACTTC.

The chain uses TRBV15 and TRBJ1-6; D not resolved. This CDR3 has 13 amino acids. Germline V gene data show CDR1 as LNHNV and CDR2 as YYDKDF (reference sequence). The germline V and J ends were trimmed by 2 bases and 8 bases, with 7 bases remaining between them. The CDR3 region has the DNA TGTGCCACCAGCAGACCCAATGATTCACCCCTCCACTTT. This gives the protein CATSRPNDSPLHF.

The CDR3: CATSRGLGNSPLHF. The CDR3, as DNA: TGTGCCACCAGCAGAGGGTTGGGTAATTCACCCCTCCACTTT. This chain connects TRBV15 to TRBJ1-6; D ambiguous. V shed 1 base and J shed 6 bases, with 7 bases lying between them. CDR3 length equals 14 residues. Germline V gives CDR1 LNHNV, CDR2 YYDKDF (reference sequence).

This sequence joins TRBV3-1 (or the pseudogene TRBV3-2) and TRBJ2-3; D call uncertain. Germline-derived CDR1 and CDR2 are LGHDT and YNNKEL (reference sequence). Trimming pared 0 bases from V and 3 bases from J, leaving 7 bases between. CDR3 length equals 14 residues. CDR3 nucleotide sequence: TGTGCCAGCAGCCAAGAGGGATTTACAGATACGCAGTATTTT. Amino acids: CASSQEGFTDTQYF.

The chain carries TRBV15 and TRBJ1-5, with 7 bases aligning to TRBD1. Germline V gene data show CDR1 as LNHNV and CDR2 as YYDKDF (reference sequence). The V segment lost 0 bases and the J segment 7 bases; nucleotides outside the gene matches: 9. This CDR3 region has 16 residues. CDR3 residues: CATSRDQRQGGQPQHF. The CDR3 DNA reads TGTGCCACCAGCAGAGATCAGAGGCAGGGGGGACAGCCCCAGCATTTT.

Remarks on this clone: The same CDR3 is also encoded by other DNA sequences in this sample. J is TRBJ1-1 and V is TRBV5-1; D is unclear. V was trimmed by 0 bases and J by 0 bases, leaving 6 bases between them. The CDR3 has 14 residues. The V gene's germline CDR1 is SGHRS and CDR2 YFSETQ. This CDR3 reads CASSLVSMNTEAFF. Here the CDR3 DNA reads TGCGCCAGCAGCTTGGTCTCCATGAACACTGAAGCTTTCTTT.

This CDR3 reads CASSQSERSSTDTQYF. The CDR3 coding sequence is TGTGCCAGCAGCCAGTCCGAGCGATCTAGCACAGATACGCAGTATTTT. This chain uses TRBV11-2 with TRBJ2-3; no firm D call. The V gene's germline CDR1 is SGHAT and CDR2 FQNNGV. CDR3 length: 16 residues. The ends were cut back, 5 bases at V and 0 bases at J, with 15 bases in the middle.

Written as DNA, the CDR3 is TGTGCCAGCAGCTTAGGGTTGGGGAAGACCCAGTACTTC. Translated, it gives CASSLGLGKTQYF. The chain has TRBV7-2 and TRBJ2-5; D gene uncertain. The germline V gene has CDR1 SGHTA and CDR2 FQGNSA. The CDR3 has 13 residues. V lost 1 base, J lost 6 bases, and 9 bases lay in between.

The chain couples TRBV3-1 (or the pseudogene TRBV3-2) to TRBJ2-3, with a tentative D call TRBD2 (6 bases). This CDR3 has 13 residues. V was trimmed by 4 bases and J by 10 bases, leaving 15 bases between them. CDR1 is LGHDT and CDR2 is YNNKEL in the germline V gene (reference sequence). The CDR3 DNA reads as TGTGCCAGCAGCCCACTGGTGGGGGGAGCGCAGTATTTT. As protein: CASSPLVGGAQYF.

The chain couples TRBV15 to TRBJ1-6, with D uncertain. V lost 6 bases and J lost 8, with 11 bases in between. Germline V lookup: CDR1 LNHNV, CDR2 YYDKDF (reference sequence). The CDR3 loop spans 13 amino acids. CDR3 bases: TGTGCCACCAGAGGGAACGTATATTCACCCCTCCACTTT. It specifies CATRGNVYSPLHF. Together with reference TRBV15 and TRBJ1-6, the CDR3 gives the full variable domain: DAMVIQNPRYQVTQFGKPVTLSCSQTLNHNVMYWYQQKSSQAPKLLFHYYDKDFNNEADTPDNFQSRRPNTSFCFLDIRSPGLGDTAMYLCATRGNVYSPLHFGNGTRLTVT.

The V gene is TRBV19, the J gene TRBJ1-2; no clear D gene. Trimming left V 3 bases short and J 4 bases short, with 15 bases between. The CDR3 consists of 15 residues. The germline V gene encodes CDR1 LNHDA and CDR2 SQIVND (reference sequence). This CDR3 is CASSIFKPGSYGYTF. DNA of the CDR3: TGTGCCAGTAGTATTTTCAAGCCGGGGAGCTATGGCTACACCTTC.

The chain uses TRBV7-9 and TRBJ1-1; D call uncertain. Germline CDR1 is SEHNR and CDR2 is FQNEAQ (reference sequence). The CDR3 contains 14 residues. Trimming left V 2 bases short and J 3 bases short, with 10 bases between. The CDR3 sequence: CASSLKGFYTEAFF. CDR3 sequence (DNA): TGTGCCAGCAGCTTAAAGGGTTTTTACACTGAAGCTTTCTTT.

The chain uses TRBV28 and TRBJ1-1, with TRBD1 identical over 7 bases. Germline values: CDR1 MDHEN, CDR2 SYDVKM. Trimming removed 7 bases from V and 4 bases from J; junction bases left unmatched: 9. This CDR3 has 14 amino acids. In nucleotides, the CDR3 is TGTGCCAGCATCCCCGGCGACAGGGTCACTGAAGCTTTCTTT. Amino acids: CASIPGDRVTEAFF.

This chain uses TRBV9 with TRBJ2-2; tentative D call: TRBD2 (5 bases). Trimming left V 0 bases short and J 6 bases short, with 12 bases between. Germline V CDR1 and CDR2: SGDLS, YYNGEE. The CDR3 extends over 15 amino acids. The CDR3 here is CASSVASSVAGELFF. The CDR3, as DNA: TGTGCCAGCAGCGTAGCAAGTAGCGTTGCCGGGGAGCTGTTTTTT.

The chain has TRBV19 and TRBJ1-3; D perhaps matches TRBD1 (6 bases). This CDR3 has 15 amino acids. V was trimmed by 6 bases and J by 4 bases, leaving 16 bases between them. From germline, CDR1 is LNHDA and CDR2 SQIVND (reference sequence). The CDR3 is CASSLPGGAGNTIYF. The CDR3 region has the DNA TGTGCCAGTAGCCTCCCCGGGGGCGCGGGAAACACCATATATTTT.